The 12 T cell receptor beta chains reported below all come from one sample, sequenced in a study of blood T cell repertoires in COVID-19. The assay was immunoSEQ multiplex PCR, and TCRdb's table has in-frame clones only and misses some. The table records approximately 270,000 clones, 86% of them present only once. Sequenced: peripheral blood. The receptor source for this set is a man aged 35 to 55 with active or convalescent COVID-19.

The V and J genes are TRBV7-6 and TRBJ1-4; 8 bases are a match to TRBD1. Germline CDR1 is SGHVS and CDR2 is FNYEAQ. V lost 5 bases and J lost 7; bases outside the gene matches: 9. This CDR3 region has 15 residues. The CDR3 protein is CASSRLQGEGEKLFF. Written as DNA, the CDR3 is TGTGCCAGCAGCCGCCTACAGGGGGAGGGTGAAAAACTGTTTTTT. Combining the CDR3 with reference TRBV7-6 and TRBJ1-4 gives the whole variable domain GAGVSQSPRYKVTKRGQDVALRCDPISGHVSLYWYRQALGQGPEFLTYFNYEAQQDKSGLPNDRFSAERPEGSISTLTIQRTEQRDSAMYRCASSRLQGEGEKLFFGSGTQLSVL.

The CDR3 nucleotides read TGTGCCAGCGCCTCAGGACTCTATCAGCCCCAGCATTTT. Translated: CASASGLYQPQHF. The genes are TRBV28 and TRBJ1-5; D not certain. V was shortened by 8 bases and J by 5 bases, with 13 bases between the two germline ends. The CDR3 totals 13 residues. CDR1 is MDHEN and CDR2 is SYDVKM in the germline V gene.

The rearrangement links TRBV4-2 to TRBJ1-5, with 9 bases matching TRBD1. Looked up from germline, CDR1 is LGHNA and CDR2 is YNFKEQ. J gave up 1 base and V 4 bases, and 2 bases lay outside the gene matches. The CDR3 contains 15 residues. CDR3 sequence reads: CASSRDRESNQPQHF. The CDR3 DNA reads TGTGCCAGCAGCCGGGACAGGGAAAGCAATCAGCCCCAGCATTTT.

J is TRBJ2-1 and V is TRBV2; 9 positions match TRBD2. The V gene's germline CDR1 is SNHLY and CDR2 FYNNEI. With 6 bases clipped from V and 7 bases from J, the junction kept 4 bases outside the gene matches. This CDR3 spans 13 amino acids. The CDR3 sequence: CASRAGGPNEQFF. The CDR3, as DNA: TGTGCCAGCAGAGCGGGGGGACCGAATGAGCAGTTCTTC.

The CDR3 spells CASSYSRNTEAFF. The CDR3, as DNA: TGTGCCAGCAGTTACTCGAGGAACACTGAAGCTTTCTTT. The chain carries TRBV6-2 or TRBV6-3 and TRBJ1-1; no clear D. With 0 bases removed from V and 1 base from J, the gap between germline ends came to 3 bases. The CDR3 totals 13 residues. CDR1 and CDR2 from the germline V gene are MNHEY and SVGEGT.

This rearrangement joins TRBV5-1 to TRBJ1-4, with TRBD1 identical over 9 bases. CDR3 length: 14 amino acids. The germline V gene encodes CDR1 SGHRS and CDR2 YFSETQ. J gave up 10 bases and V 5 bases, and 9 bases lay outside the gene matches. DNA of the CDR3: TGCGCCAGCAGGGGGGGACAGGGCGACGGAAAACTGTTTTTT. As protein: CASRGGQGDGKLFF. The full variable domain, with the rest looked up from reference TRBV5-1 and TRBJ1-4, is KAGVTQTPRYLIKTRGQQVTLSCSPISGHRSVSWYQQTPGQGLQFLFEYFSETQRNKGNFPGRFSGRQFSNSRSEMNVSTLELGDSALYLCASRGGQGDGKLFFGSGTQLSVL.

The chain joins TRBV15 to TRBJ2-3; possible D gene TRBD2, 5 bases. The CDR3 is 14 residues long. Trimming took 6 bases from V and 4 from J, leaving 14 bases between them. CDR1 LNHNV and CDR2 YYDKDF come from the germline V gene (reference sequence). The CDR3 region is CATRPGTGPDTQYF. The CDR3 DNA is TGTGCCACCAGACCGGGAACGGGCCCAGATACGCAGTATTTT.

The V gene is TRBV6-2 or TRBV6-3, the J gene TRBJ1-4; 9 bases are shared with TRBD1. This CDR3 is built from 17 residues. Trimming cost V 4 bases and J 3 bases; bases outside gene matches: 9. Germline CDR1 and CDR2: MNHEY and SVGEGT. The CDR3 DNA reads TGTGCCAGCAGTTTCTTACCCCGGACAGGGGCTAATGAAAAACTGTTTTTT. Translating it yields CASSFLPRTGANEKLFF.

J is TRBJ2-4 and V is TRBV10-1; a weak D match, TRBD2 (5 bases). Trimming took off 0 bases at V and 6 bases at J, with 12 bases between the two ends. From germline, CDR1 is WNHNN and CDR2 SYGVQD (reference sequence). The CDR3 totals 15 residues. The CDR3 protein is CASSESGAPGNIQYF. The CDR3 nucleotides are TGCGCCAGCAGTGAGTCGGGAGCCCCCGGAAACATTCAGTACTTC.

This clone occurred a few times. This chain uses TRBV6-1 with TRBJ2-1, with TRBD2 matching 11 bases. CDR3 length: 16 residues. The V and J ends lost 6 bases and 8 bases, in that order; junction bases with no gene match: 12. The germline CDR1 and CDR2 sequences are MNHNS and SASEGT. The CDR3 reads CASRERIAGGPYEQFF. The CDR3 DNA reads as TGTGCCAGCAGGGAACGAATAGCGGGGGGGCCATATGAGCAGTTCTTC.

V usage is TRBV5-1 and J usage is TRBJ2-1; 8 nucleotides line up with TRBD2. This CDR3 has 15 amino acids. V dropped 0 bases and J dropped 4; count of bases not matched to a gene: 3. Germline V gene lookup returns CDR1 SGHRS and CDR2 YFSETQ. CDR3 protein: CASSLGASGYNEQFF. CDR3 in DNA: TGCGCCAGCAGCTTGGGTGCTAGCGGGTACAATGAGCAGTTCTTC.

V is TRBV27 and J is TRBJ2-7; D remains unclear. Trimming left V 2 bases short and J 0 bases short, with 8 bases between. Germline CDR1 is MNHEY and CDR2 is SMNVEV (reference sequence). The CDR3 sequence is 14 residues long. The CDR3 reads CASSLRLSSYEQYF. CDR3 DNA sequence: TGTGCCAGCAGTTTACGGTTGAGCTCCTACGAGCAGTACTTC.